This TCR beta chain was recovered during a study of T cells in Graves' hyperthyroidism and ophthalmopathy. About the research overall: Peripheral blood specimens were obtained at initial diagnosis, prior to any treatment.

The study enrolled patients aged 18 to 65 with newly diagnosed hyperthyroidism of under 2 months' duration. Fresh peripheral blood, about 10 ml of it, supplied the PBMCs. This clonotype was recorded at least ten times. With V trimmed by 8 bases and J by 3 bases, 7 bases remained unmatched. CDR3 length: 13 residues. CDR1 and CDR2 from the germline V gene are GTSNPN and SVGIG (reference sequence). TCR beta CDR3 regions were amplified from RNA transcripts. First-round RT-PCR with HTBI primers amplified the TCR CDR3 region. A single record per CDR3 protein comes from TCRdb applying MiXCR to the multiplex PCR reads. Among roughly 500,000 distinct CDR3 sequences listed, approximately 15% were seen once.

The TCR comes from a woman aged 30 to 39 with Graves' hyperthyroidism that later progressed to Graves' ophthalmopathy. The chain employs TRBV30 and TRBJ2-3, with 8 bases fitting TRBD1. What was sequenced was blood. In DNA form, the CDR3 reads TGTGCCACGGCAGGGGGCGCAACAGATACGCAGTATTTT. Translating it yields CATAGGATDTQYF.